This T cell receptor (beta chain) was sequenced for a study of T cells in Graves' hyperthyroidism and ophthalmopathy. Study-level points and caveats: Most clonotypes that expanded in the thyroid above 0.001 also showed up in blood. The model made its ophthalmopathy prediction, and onset followed a median approximately 6 months later.

V shed 1 base and J 7 bases; nucleotides not matched to a gene: 8. The CDR3 runs 16 residues. Germline V gene data show CDR1 as LNHNV and CDR2 as YYDKDF (reference sequence). Template material for amplifying TCR beta CDR3 regions consisted of RNA transcripts. The TCR CDR3 was amplified in a first-round RT-PCR using the HTBI primer set. MiXCR, run by TCRdb on the multiplex PCR reads, gives a single entry per CDR3 protein. The sample lists about 640,000 distinct CDR3 sequences, 13% to 15% occurring once. Comments on this clonotype: The antigen is not known.

Uncontrolled infection, other autoimmune disease, pregnancy and lactation each barred patients from inclusion. Isolation of PBMCs was performed on 8.5 to 10 ml fresh peripheral blood. The clonotype originates from a woman between 45 and 65 years old with Graves' ophthalmopathy. The sample taken for sequencing was blood. This chain joins TRBV15 and TRBJ2-3, with 10 bases lining up with TRBD2. CDR3 protein: CATSRASGRVTYTQYF. CDR3 DNA: TGTGCCACCAGCAGAGCCAGCGGGAGGGTGACCTATACGCAGTATTTT.